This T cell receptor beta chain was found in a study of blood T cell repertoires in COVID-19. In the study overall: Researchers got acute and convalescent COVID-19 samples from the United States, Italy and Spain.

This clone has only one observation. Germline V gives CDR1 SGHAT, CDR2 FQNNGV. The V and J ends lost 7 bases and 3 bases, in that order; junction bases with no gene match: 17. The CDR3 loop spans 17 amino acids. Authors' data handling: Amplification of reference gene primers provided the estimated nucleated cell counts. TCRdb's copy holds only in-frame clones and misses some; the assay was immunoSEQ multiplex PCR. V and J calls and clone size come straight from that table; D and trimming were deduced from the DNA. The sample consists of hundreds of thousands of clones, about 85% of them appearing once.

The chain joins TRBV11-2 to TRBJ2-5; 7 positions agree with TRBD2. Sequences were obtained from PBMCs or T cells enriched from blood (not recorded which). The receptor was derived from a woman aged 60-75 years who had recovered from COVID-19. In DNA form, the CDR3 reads TGTGCCAGCACCTCACGTAGCCTCCTAGCGGAGAAAGAGACCCAGTACTTC. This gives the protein CASTSRSLLAEKETQYF.